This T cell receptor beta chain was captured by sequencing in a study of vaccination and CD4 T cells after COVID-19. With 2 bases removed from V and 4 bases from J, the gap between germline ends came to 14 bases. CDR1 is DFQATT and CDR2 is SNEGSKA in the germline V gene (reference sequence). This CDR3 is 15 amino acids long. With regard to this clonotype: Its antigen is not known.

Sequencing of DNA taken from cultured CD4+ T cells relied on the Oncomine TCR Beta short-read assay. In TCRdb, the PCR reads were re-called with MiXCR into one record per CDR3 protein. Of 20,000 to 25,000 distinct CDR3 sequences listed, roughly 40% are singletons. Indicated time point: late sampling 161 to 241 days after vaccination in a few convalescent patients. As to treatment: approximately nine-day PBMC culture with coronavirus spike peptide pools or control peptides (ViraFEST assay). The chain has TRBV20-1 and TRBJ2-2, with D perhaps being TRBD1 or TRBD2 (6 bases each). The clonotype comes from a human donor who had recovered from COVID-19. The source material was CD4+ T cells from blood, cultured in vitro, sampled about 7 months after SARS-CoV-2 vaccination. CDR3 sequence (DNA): TGCAGTGCTAGAAGGGCAGGGGAGGCCACCGGGGAGCTGTTTTTT. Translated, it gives CSARRAGEATGELFF.